This T cell receptor beta chain derives from a study of early T cells in non-severe SARS-CoV-2 infection. Whole-study context: Chains were not paired, and sequencing was done on bulk RNA from unsorted whole blood. Findings of the study overall: VDJdb-based matching was biased toward anti-spike CD8 responses and missed private and CD4 specificities.

Individual cDNA molecules each received unique molecular identifiers attached to them. TCRdb processed the 5' RACE reads anew with MiXCR; each CDR3 protein has one entry. The repertoire includes 50,000 to 65,000 distinct CDR3 sequences, about an eighth of them detected once, and roughly 1.4% sits in the top ten. This clonotype was seen more than once but under ten times. Its antigen remains unidentified. The receptor was derived from an adult who was a healthcare worker with PCR-confirmed SARS-CoV-2 infection or an uninfected control (not recorded which). Sample: whole blood.

This CDR3 is CASSIGLEETQYF. As DNA, the CDR3 is TGTGCCAGCAGCATCGGACTAGAGGAGACCCAGTACTTC. This rearrangement joins TRBV5-5 to TRBJ2-5; 7 bases align to TRBD2. The CDR3 has 13 residues. V shed 4 bases and J 5 bases; nucleotides not matched to a gene: 5. Germline CDR1 reads SGHKS; CDR2 reads YYEKEE (reference sequence). The whole variable domain, filled in from reference TRBV5-5 and TRBJ2-5, reads DAGVTQSPTHLIKTRGQQVTLRCSPISGHKSVSWYQQVLGQGPQFIFQYYEKEERGRGNFPDRFSARQFPNYSSELNVNALLLGDSALYLCASSIGLEETQYFGPGTRLLVL.